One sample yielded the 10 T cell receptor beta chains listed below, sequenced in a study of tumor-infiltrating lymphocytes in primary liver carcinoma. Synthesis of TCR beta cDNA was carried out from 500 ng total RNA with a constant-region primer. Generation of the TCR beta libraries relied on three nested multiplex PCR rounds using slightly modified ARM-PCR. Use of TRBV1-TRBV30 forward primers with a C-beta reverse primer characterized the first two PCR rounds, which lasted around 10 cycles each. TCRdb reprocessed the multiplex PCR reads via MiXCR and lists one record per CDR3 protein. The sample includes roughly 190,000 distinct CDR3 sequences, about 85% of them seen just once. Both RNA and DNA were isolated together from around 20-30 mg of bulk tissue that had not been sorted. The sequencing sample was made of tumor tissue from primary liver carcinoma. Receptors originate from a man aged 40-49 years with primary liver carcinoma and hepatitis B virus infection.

This CDR3 is CISCLGPAGESSYEQYF. CDR3 in DNA: TGTATCAGCTGCTTAGGGCCGGCGGGTGAAAGCTCCTACGAGCAGTACTTC. This chain connects TRBV11-1 to TRBJ2-7; perhaps TRBD2 as D (5 bases). Germline V gives CDR1 SGHAT, CDR2 FQDESV (reference sequence). This CDR3 contains 17 residues. Drawing the rest from reference TRBV11-1 and TRBJ2-7, the complete variable domain is EAEVAQSPRYKITEKSQAVAFWCDPISGHATLYWYRQILGQGPELLVQFQDESVVDDSQLPKDRFSAERLKGVDSTLKIQPAELGDSAMYLCISCLGPAGESSYEQYFGPGTRLTVT.

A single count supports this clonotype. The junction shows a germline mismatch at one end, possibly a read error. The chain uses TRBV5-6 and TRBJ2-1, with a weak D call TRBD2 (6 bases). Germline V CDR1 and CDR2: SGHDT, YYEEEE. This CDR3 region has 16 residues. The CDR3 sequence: CASSLYLAGIGDEQFF. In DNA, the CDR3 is TGTGCCAGCAGCTTGTATTTGGCGGGAATCGGCGATGAGCAGTTCTTT.

CDR3 loop: CATHSGLVTGELFF. Here the CDR3 DNA reads TGTGCCACTCATTCCGGACTAGTTACCGGGGAGCTGTTTTTT. The chain uses TRBV6-5 and TRBJ2-2, with 7 bases identical to TRBD2. The V gene's germline CDR1 is MNHEY and CDR2 SVGAGI. V trimming: 10 bases; J trimming: 5 bases; junction bases outside the gene matches: 10. The CDR3 extends over 14 amino acids.

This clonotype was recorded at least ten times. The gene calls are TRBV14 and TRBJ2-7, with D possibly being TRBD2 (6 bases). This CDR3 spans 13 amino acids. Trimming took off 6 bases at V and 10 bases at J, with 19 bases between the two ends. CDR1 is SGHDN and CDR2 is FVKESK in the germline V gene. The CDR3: CASSLYGEAPQYF. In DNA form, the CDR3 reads TGTGCCAGCAGTCTTTACGGGGAGGCCCCCCAGTACTTC.

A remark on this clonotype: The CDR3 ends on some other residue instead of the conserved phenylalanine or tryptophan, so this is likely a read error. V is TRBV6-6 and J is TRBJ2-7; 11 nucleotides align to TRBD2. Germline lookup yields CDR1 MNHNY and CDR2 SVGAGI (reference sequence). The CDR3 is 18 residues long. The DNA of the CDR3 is TGTACCAGCAGTTACTCCGGACTAGCGGGCTTAAGCTCCTACGAGCAGTACTTA. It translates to CTSSYSGLAGLSSYEQYL.

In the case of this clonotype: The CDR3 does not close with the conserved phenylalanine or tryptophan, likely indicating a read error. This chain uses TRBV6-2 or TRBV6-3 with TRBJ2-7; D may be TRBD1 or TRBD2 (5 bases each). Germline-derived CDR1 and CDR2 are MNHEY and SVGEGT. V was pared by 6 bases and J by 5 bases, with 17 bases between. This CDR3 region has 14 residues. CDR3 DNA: TGTGCCAGCAGCCTCCGGGATAGGGGCCACGAGCAGTACTTG. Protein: CASSLRDRGHEQYL.

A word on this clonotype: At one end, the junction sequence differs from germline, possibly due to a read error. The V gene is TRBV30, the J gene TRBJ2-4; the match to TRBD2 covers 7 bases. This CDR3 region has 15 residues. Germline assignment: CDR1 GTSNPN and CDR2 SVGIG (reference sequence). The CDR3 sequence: CAWSNRGVNKNIQYF. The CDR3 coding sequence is TGTGCCTGGAGTAACCGGGGGGTAAACAAAAACATTCAGTACTTT.

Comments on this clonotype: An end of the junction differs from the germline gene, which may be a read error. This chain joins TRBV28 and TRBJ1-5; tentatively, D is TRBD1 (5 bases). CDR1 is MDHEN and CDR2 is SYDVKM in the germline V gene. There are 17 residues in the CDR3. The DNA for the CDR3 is TGTGCCAGCAGACCCACTAAGGGGATCAGAAGCAATCAGTCCCAGCATTTT. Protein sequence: CASRPTKGIRSNQSQHF.

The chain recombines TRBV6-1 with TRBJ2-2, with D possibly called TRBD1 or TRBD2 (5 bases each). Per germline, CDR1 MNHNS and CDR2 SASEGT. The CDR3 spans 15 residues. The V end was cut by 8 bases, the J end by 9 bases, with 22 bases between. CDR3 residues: CASWTWGGGAWELFF. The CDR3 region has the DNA TGTGCCAGCTGGACATGGGGCGGAGGAGCCTGGGAGCTGTTTTTT.

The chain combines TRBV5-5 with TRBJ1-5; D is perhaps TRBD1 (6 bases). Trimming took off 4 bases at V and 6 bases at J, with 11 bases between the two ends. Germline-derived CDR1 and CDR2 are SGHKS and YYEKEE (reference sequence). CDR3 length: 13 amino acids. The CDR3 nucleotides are TGTGCCAGCAGCGGGGGGGCAGGTCAGCCCCAGCATTTT. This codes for CASSGGAGQPQHF.